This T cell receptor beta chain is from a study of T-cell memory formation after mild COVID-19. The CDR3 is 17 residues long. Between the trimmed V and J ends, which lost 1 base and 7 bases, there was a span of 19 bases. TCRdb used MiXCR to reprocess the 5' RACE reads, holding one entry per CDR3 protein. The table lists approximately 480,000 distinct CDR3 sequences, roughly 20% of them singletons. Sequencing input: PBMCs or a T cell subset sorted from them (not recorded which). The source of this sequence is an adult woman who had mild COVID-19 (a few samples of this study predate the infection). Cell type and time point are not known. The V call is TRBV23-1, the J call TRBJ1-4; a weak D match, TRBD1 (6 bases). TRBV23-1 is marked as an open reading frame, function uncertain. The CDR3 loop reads CASSQFHLGGQGEKLFF. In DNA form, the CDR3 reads TGCGCCAGCAGTCAATTTCACCTCGGGGGGCAGGGTGAAAAACTGTTTTTT.